The 28 T cell receptor beta chains listed next were all sequenced from one sample in a study of blood T cells in healthy people across ages. PCR was performed a second time for roughly 7 to 12 cycles using a sample-barcoded 5' primer and a J-beta primer mix. TCRdb re-called the 5' RACE reads with MiXCR, one entry per CDR3 protein. The sample has about 930,000 distinct CDR3 sequences, roughly 29% seen once. The sample also formed part of further work on T cells of mothers and their children.

Sequenced: blood. The receptors stem from a woman between 35 and 50 years old in good health.

The chain carries TRBV15 and TRBJ2-7; weak D call: TRBD1 (6 bases). The DNA matches TRBJ2-5 better at its end, which makes the J call doubtful. Germline CDR1 and CDR2: LNHNV and YYDKDF (reference sequence). This CDR3 comprises 13 residues. The CDR3 DNA reads TGTGCCACCAGCAACAGGGCCCAAGAGACCCAGTACTTC. This codes for CATSNRAQETQYF.

The chain has TRBV27 and TRBJ2-7, with a weak D call TRBD1 (5 bases). The V gene's germline CDR1 is MNHEY and CDR2 SMNVEV (reference sequence). The CDR3 is made up of 12 amino acids. Trimming shortened V by 4 bases and J by 8 bases, and 12 bases separated the two germline ends. As DNA, the CDR3 is TGTGCCAGCAGTTCGGCAGGGCTTCAGCAGTACTTC. Residues: CASSSAGLQQYF.

This clonotype was counted ten times or more. The chain combines TRBV25-1 with TRBJ2-7; 7 bases fit TRBD1. This CDR3 contains 15 residues. Germline V gives CDR1 MGHDK, CDR2 SYGVNS. With 2 bases clipped from V and 5 bases from J, the junction kept 9 bases outside the gene matches. CDR3 sequence (DNA): TGTGCCAGCAGTGAAAGGGCAGGGGGAAACGACGAGCAGTACTTC. Amino acid sequence: CASSERAGGNDEQYF.

The V and J genes are TRBV20-1 and TRBJ2-3; no clear D. Germline lookup yields CDR1 DFQATT and CDR2 SNEGSKA (reference sequence). V was trimmed by 2 bases and J by 0 bases, leaving 21 bases between them. The CDR3 sequence is 18 residues long. The CDR3 sequence is CSARSPSPSLVSTDTQYF. The CDR3 DNA sequence: TGCAGTGCTAGATCCCCGTCCCCGTCCTTAGTTAGCACAGATACGCAGTATTTT.

The chain is built from TRBV18 and TRBJ2-1; 7 bases match TRBD2. CDR3 size: 16 residues. The V and J ends lost 5 bases and 8 bases, in that order; junction bases with no gene match: 15. Germline V gene sequence: CDR1 KGHSH, CDR2 LQKENI. The CDR3 region is CASSGTGRPRTDEQFF. CDR3 DNA: TGTGCCAGCTCAGGGACCGGGAGGCCAAGGACGGATGAGCAGTTCTTC.

This clonotype has more than one count but fewer than ten. One junction end disagrees with the germline gene, perhaps due to a read error. The chain uses TRBV28 and TRBJ2-1; 15 bases fit TRBD2. This CDR3 has 20 residues. Looked up from germline, CDR1 is MDHEN and CDR2 is SYDVKM. CDR3 sequence: CAGSLRVPGLAGGSHNEQFF. CDR3 DNA sequence: TGTGCCGGCAGTTTACGCGTCCCGGGACTAGCGGGGGGCTCCCACAATGAGCAGTTCTTC.

Note on this clonotype: A much larger clone differs from this one at a single base, so this may be a read error. The chain joins TRBV12-3 or TRBV12-4 to TRBJ2-1; tentative D call: TRBD1 (6 bases). The DNA end lines up better with TRBJ2-7; the J call may be wrong. This CDR3 region has 12 residues. This CDR3 reads CAGSDRSFEQYF. CDR3 bases: TGTGCCGGCAGTGACAGGTCTTTCGAGCAGTACTTC.

This clonotype was counted between two and nine times. The chain has TRBV12-3 or TRBV12-4 and TRBJ1-5; D possibly corresponds to TRBD1 (5 bases). The CDR3 length is 12 residues. Between the trimmed V and J ends, which lost 10 bases and 1 base, there was a span of 8 bases. The CDR3 here is CATRDSNQPQHF. The CDR3 DNA is TGTGCCACCCGGGACAGCAATCAGCCCCAGCATTTT.

The chain combines TRBV12-3 or TRBV12-4 with TRBJ2-3, with unresolved D. V was pared by 9 bases and J by 0 bases, with 13 bases between. The CDR3 covers 14 residues. The chain's CDR3 is CASRLGVSTDTQYF. As DNA, the CDR3 is TGTGCCAGTCGGCTCGGTGTGAGCACAGATACGCAGTATTTT.

As to this clonotype: The junction departs from germline at one end; a sequencing error may be responsible. The rearrangement uses TRBV9 and TRBJ2-3; 10 bases are a match to TRBD2. CDR1 and CDR2 (germline): SGDLS, YYNGEE. CDR3 length: 16 amino acids. The CDR3 region is CVSSVVASGGTDTQYF. In nucleotides, the CDR3 is TGTGTCAGCAGCGTAGTGGCTAGCGGGGGTACAGATACGCAGTATTTT. The variable domain in full, completed from reference TRBV9 and TRBJ2-3, reads DSGVTQTPKHLITATGQRVTLRCSPRSGDLSVYWYQQSLDQGLQFLIQYYNGEERAKGNILERFSAQQFPDLHSELNLSSLELGDSALYFCVSSVVASGGTDTQYFGPGTRLTVL.

V and J are TRBV20-1 and TRBJ1-4, with D maybe TRBD1 (6 bases). The V gene lost 0 bases and the J gene lost 8 bases, with 22 bases spanning the gap. The length of the CDR3 is 17 residues. From germline, CDR1 is DFQATT and CDR2 SNEGSKA (reference sequence). The CDR3, as DNA: TGCAGTGCTAGAGACACAAAGTGGGGAACAGGGCGGGAAAAACTGTTTTTT. This translates into CSARDTKWGTGREKLFF.

The table lists this clonotype with many counts. V gene TRBV6-2 or TRBV6-3 combines with J gene TRBJ2-5; 8 bases line up with TRBD2. CDR1 and CDR2 from the germline V gene are MNHEY and SVGEGT. The CDR3 sequence is 17 residues long. The V and J ends lost 2 bases and 3 bases, in that order; junction bases with no gene match: 11. The CDR3 nucleotides are TGTGCCAGCAGTTACATCCCTGGTCAAGCGGGGGAAGAGACCCAGTACTTC. Its protein is CASSYIPGQAGEETQYF.

This clonotype appeared a few times. V is TRBV12-3 or TRBV12-4 and J is TRBJ2-3; a weak D match, TRBD2 (7 bases). The CDR3 loop spans 16 amino acids. V dropped 7 bases and J dropped 5 bases, with 22 bases sitting between them. The CDR3 loop is CASTSIGGGPGDTQYF. The CDR3 nucleotides are TGTGCCAGCACCTCAATAGGGGGGGGTCCCGGAGATACGCAGTATTTT.

This chain links TRBV24-1 with TRBJ2-1, with D maybe TRBD1 (5 bases). The CDR3 loop spans 15 amino acids. Germline assignment: CDR1 KGHDR and CDR2 SFDVKD. Deletions cut 10 bases from V and 0 bases from J, with 15 bases between. CDR3 residues: CATGAFQGSYNEQFF. CDR3 sequence (DNA): TGTGCCACAGGGGCCTTTCAGGGCTCCTACAATGAGCAGTTCTTC.

This clonotype came up a few times. V and J are TRBV7-9 and TRBJ2-1; 7 positions match TRBD2. V was clipped by 3 bases and J by 5 bases; unmatched bases: 7. CDR3 length: 15 amino acids. Germline assignment: CDR1 SEHNR and CDR2 FQNEAQ (reference sequence). The CDR3 spells CASSLGSGADNEQFF. In nucleotides, the CDR3 is TGTGCCAGCAGCTTGGGCAGCGGGGCTGACAATGAGCAGTTCTTC.

There are a few counts of this clonotype. The chain carries TRBV2 and TRBJ2-5; TRBD1 aligns across 7 bases. The DNA matches TRBJ2-7 better at its end, which makes the J call doubtful. Per germline, CDR1 SNHLY and CDR2 FYNNEI. This CDR3 spans 15 amino acids. The CDR3 DNA reads TGTGCCAGCAGTGAGCCCCGACAGGGCAAGGACGAGCAGTACTTC. Its translation: CASSEPRQGKDEQYF.

This clonotype came up a few times. The chain combines TRBV7-8 with TRBJ2-3, with D perhaps TRBD1 (6 bases). Trimming stripped 11 bases from V and 3 bases from J, with 18 bases between. Germline values: CDR1 SGHVS, CDR2 FQNEAQ. The length of the CDR3 is 14 residues. The CDR3 here is CALGWGRRTDTQYF. The CDR3 DNA reads as TGTGCCTTGGGGTGGGGGCGCCGAACAGATACGCAGTATTTT.

The V gene is TRBV7-9, the J gene TRBJ2-7, with D perhaps matching TRBD1 or TRBD2 (5 bases each). The V end was cut by 5 bases, the J end by 2 bases, with 22 bases between. CDR3 size: 17 residues. Germline loops: CDR1 SEHNR, CDR2 FQNEAQ (reference sequence). The CDR3 protein is CASSHPILSGTAYEQYF. CDR3 in DNA: TGTGCCAGCAGCCATCCCATACTTTCCGGGACGGCCTACGAGCAGTACTTC.

With regard to this clonotype: A much larger clone differs from this one at a single base, so this may be a read error. V gene TRBV5-1 combines with J gene TRBJ1-2; a possible D gene is TRBD1 (6 bases). Germline loops: CDR1 SGHRS, CDR2 YFSETQ. This CDR3 contains 14 residues. The V and J ends lost 4 bases and 2 bases respectively, with 12 bases between them. The CDR3: CASSIQGFNYGYTF. The CDR3 DNA reads TGCGCCAGCAGCATACAGGGTTTCAACTATGGCTACACCTTC.

This clonotype came up a few times. The genes are TRBV15 and TRBJ2-5, with D possibly being TRBD1 or TRBD2 (5 bases each). V was trimmed by 6 bases and J by 5 bases, leaving 25 bases between them. Germline-derived CDR1 and CDR2 are LNHNV and YYDKDF (reference sequence). The CDR3 totals 17 residues. CDR3 sequence (DNA): TGTGCCACCAGTAGTAGTTATAGTCCGGGACCCTCGGAGACCCAGTACTTC. It encodes CATSSSYSPGPSETQYF.

This clonotype was recorded a few times. CDR3 sequence: CASSLVGRGTQYF. The CDR3 DNA reads as TGTGCCAGCAGCTTAGTAGGCCGGGGGACCCAGTACTTC. This sequence joins TRBV7-3 and TRBJ2-5; TRBD2 might be the D (5 bases). Trimming removed 2 bases from V and 7 bases from J, with 11 bases in between. The CDR3 is 13 amino acids. Germline V gene data show CDR1 as SGHTA and CDR2 as FQGTGA.

This clonotype showed up many times. The chain is built from TRBV7-8 and TRBJ2-7; TRBD1 is a possible D gene (6 bases). CDR3 size: 14 residues. The V end was cut by 5 bases, the J end by 0 bases, with 11 bases between. Germline V gene sequence: CDR1 SGHVS, CDR2 FQNEAQ. The CDR3 nucleotides read TGTGCCAGCAGCACCCGGACAGTCTCCTACGAGCAGTACTTC. Its protein is CASSTRTVSYEQYF.

Points on this clonotype: Sequence at one end of the junction differs from germline and may be a read error. In DNA form, the CDR3 reads TGCGCCAGCAGCTCGACCGCCCTCCTCGTCTATGGCTACACCTTC. It specifies CASSSTALLVYGYTF. V is TRBV7-2 and J is TRBJ1-2; D is undetermined. The germline gives CDR1 SGHTA, CDR2 FQGNSA. This CDR3 contains 15 residues.

Of note for this clonotype: The junction and the germline gene differ at one end; a read error may be behind it. This rearrangement joins TRBV3-1 to TRBJ1-2, with TRBD1 identical over 9 bases. Germline CDR1 LGHDT, CDR2 YNNKEL (reference sequence). There are 15 residues in the CDR3. The CDR3 is CAGSRLQTGGYGYTF. The CDR3 DNA follows: TGTGCCGGCAGCCGGTTACAGACAGGGGGCTATGGCTACACCTTC.

This clonotype was counted a few times. This chain connects TRBV3-1 to TRBJ2-1; unclear D gene. Per the germline V gene, CDR1 is LGHDT and CDR2 is YNNKEL (reference sequence). Trimming removed 1 base at V and 7 bases at J, with 14 bases between. The CDR3 totals 15 residues. In nucleotides, the CDR3 is TGTGCCAGCAGCCAAGGGTCCCGCTCGAGAAATGAGCAGTTCTTC. Amino acid sequence: CASSQGSRSRNEQFF.

The genes are TRBV4-1 and TRBJ2-1; 9 nucleotides match TRBD2. CDR1 and CDR2 from the germline V gene are MGHRA and YSYEKL. The CDR3 contains 14 residues. Germline trimming cut 3 bases from V and 7 bases from J; bases unmatched to any gene: 4. Here the CDR3 DNA reads TGCGCCAGCAGCCATGGACTAGCGAAGAATGAGCAGTTCTTC. Protein product: CASSHGLAKNEQFF.

CDR3 sequence reads: CASKSRDSYNEQFF. In DNA, the CDR3 is TGTGCCAGCAAGAGCCGAGACTCCTACAATGAGCAGTTCTTC. The chain employs TRBV27 and TRBJ2-1; the D is unclear. The germline V and J ends were trimmed by 7 bases and 0 bases, with 10 bases remaining between them. Germline values: CDR1 MNHEY, CDR2 SMNVEV (reference sequence). CDR3 length equals 14 residues.

This clonotype was counted at least ten times. The chain employs TRBV12-1 and TRBJ2-7; the D call in the table, TRBD1, was not verified against the DNA. TRBV12-1 is described as a pseudogene. CDR3 length: 14 residues. DNA of the CDR3: TGTGCCAGCAGCTTTAAGGGGCAGGGCTACGAGCAGTACTTC. The encoded protein is CASSFKGQGYEQYF.